This T cell receptor beta chain originates from a study of cytomegalovirus exposure and HLA in healthy donors. CDR1 and CDR2 from the germline V gene are LNHNV and YYDKDF (reference sequence). The CDR3 has 14 residues. V lost 1 base, J lost 8 bases, and 14 bases lay in between. With 60 Vbeta and 13 Jbeta primers, the PCR was carried out. TCRdb's table, derived via immunoSEQ multiplex PCR, lists solely in-frame clones and lacks some. This sample yields 100,000 or so clones, of which approximately 79% are seen a single time; 6.5% to 8.5% belongs to the top ten. This receptor was obtained from a man aged 30 to 39 in good health and CMV-seropositive. The source material was PBMCs. V and J are TRBV15 and TRBJ1-2; the D is unclear. The CDR3 region is CATSRAEGLGGYTF. For the CDR3, the DNA is TGTGCCACCAGCAGAGCCGAGGGATTGGGAGGCTACACCTTC.